This entry lists 27 T cell receptor beta chains sequenced from one sample in a study of blood T cell repertoires in COVID-19. Only in-frame clones appear in the TCRdb table, and some are missing; sequencing was by immunoSEQ multiplex PCR. The top ten hold 1% of the sample, which has approximately 80,000 clones, around 90% seen once. Sequencing was performed on peripheral blood. These receptors originate from a woman in her forties or fifties in a cohort sampled during active COVID-19.

The J gene is TRBJ2-7, the V gene TRBV19; a weak D match, TRBD1 (5 bases). This CDR3 region has 15 residues. V gave up 1 base and J gave up 2 bases, with 12 bases separating them. Germline assignment: CDR1 LNHDA and CDR2 SQIVND (reference sequence). The CDR3 bases are TGTGCCAGTAGTATAGGACAGCCTATTCCCTACGAGCAGTACTTC. Its protein is CASSIGQPIPYEQYF.

This chain links TRBV7-3 with TRBJ2-1; the D gene is possibly TRBD2 (6 bases). The length of the CDR3 is 13 residues. Trimming removed 5 bases at V and 8 bases at J, with 13 bases between. Germline V gives CDR1 SGHTA, CDR2 FQGTGA. CDR3 sequence: CASSPRWGDEQFF. Written as DNA, the CDR3 is TGTGCCAGCAGCCCAAGGTGGGGGGATGAGCAGTTCTTC.

The gene calls are TRBV18 and TRBJ2-3, with 9 bases that match TRBD2. The CDR3 has 16 amino acids. Germline values: CDR1 KGHSH, CDR2 LQKENI. Trimming cost V 3 bases and J 1 base; bases outside gene matches: 5. CDR3 region: CASSPPSGTGTDTQYF. CDR3 in DNA: TGTGCCAGCTCACCGCCTAGCGGGACGGGCACAGATACGCAGTATTTT.

The chain employs TRBV6-6 and TRBJ2-3, with 7 nucleotides matching TRBD1. Per the germline V gene, CDR1 is MNHNY and CDR2 is SVGAGI (reference sequence). This CDR3 region has 17 residues. With V trimmed by 5 bases and J by 6 bases, 17 bases remained unmatched. CDR3 protein: CASSPYTGDPKLDTQYF. CDR3 bases: TGTGCCAGCAGTCCATATACAGGGGACCCGAAGCTCGATACGCAGTATTTT.

V and J are TRBV10-2 and TRBJ1-2; D remains ambiguous. V was trimmed by 4 bases and J by 5 bases, leaving 14 bases between them. Per germline, CDR1 WSHSY and CDR2 SAAADI. The CDR3 spans 14 residues. DNA of the CDR3: TGCGCCAGCAGTGCTTTAACTTTGAATTATGGCTACACCTTC. Translating it yields CASSALTLNYGYTF.

The chain couples TRBV7-9 to TRBJ2-2, with D perhaps TRBD2 (6 bases). CDR3 length: 14 residues. Germline CDR1 is SEHNR and CDR2 is FQNEAQ (reference sequence). V was trimmed by 3 bases and J by 3 bases, leaving 8 bases between them. DNA for the CDR3: TGTGCCAGCAGCTTCGGGGGTGACACCGGGGAGCTGTTTTTT. Amino acids: CASSFGGDTGELFF.

Remarks on this clone: The junction and the germline gene differ at one end; a read error may be behind it. The CDR3 nucleotides are TGTGCCAGCAGCCAAGATCCCCAGCGGGGGGAACTCTTC. This sequence encodes CASSQDPQRGELF. The chain combines TRBV3-1 (or the pseudogene TRBV3-2) with TRBJ2-7; 9 bases fit TRBD2. Germline CDR1 reads LGHDT; CDR2 reads YNNKEL (reference sequence). The CDR3 spans 13 residues.

V and J are TRBV6-2 or TRBV6-3 and TRBJ1-2; TRBD1 matches at 8 bases. The CDR3 spans 17 residues. Unmatched junction bases numbered 16, after V lost 4 bases and J lost 6 bases. Germline V CDR1 and CDR2: MNHEY, SVGEGT. CDR3 DNA sequence: TGTGCCAGCAGTTCCCGGCCCTACAGGGGGGGTGAGAATGGCTACACCTTC. This gives the protein CASSSRPYRGGENGYTF.

This clone appeared once. The V and J genes are TRBV7-9 and TRBJ1-1, with TRBD1 identical over 7 bases. Germline V gives CDR1 SEHNR, CDR2 FQNEAQ (reference sequence). The CDR3 length is 11 residues. After removal of 1 base from V and 10 bases from J, the junction contained 0 bases not matched to a gene. The CDR3 here is CASSLGQGAFF. For the CDR3, the DNA is TGTGCCAGCAGCTTAGGACAGGGAGCTTTCTTT.

The chain uses TRBV10-1 and TRBJ1-5; D unresolved. The CDR3 has 13 residues. V gave up 3 bases and J gave up 1 base, with 4 bases separating them. The germline gives CDR1 WNHNN, CDR2 SYGVQD (reference sequence). The CDR3 DNA is TGCGCCAGCAGTGAACGGAGCAATCAGCCCCAGCATTTT. Translating gives CASSERSNQPQHF.

The J gene is TRBJ1-1, the V gene TRBV28; perhaps TRBD1 as D (5 bases). This CDR3 has 13 residues. Germline V CDR1 and CDR2: MDHEN, SYDVKM. V shed 6 bases and J shed 2 bases, with 10 bases lying between them. The DNA of the CDR3 is TGTGCCAGCAGCACAACAGGTAACACTGAAGCTTTCTTT. Encoded protein: CASSTTGNTEAFF.

The chain joins TRBV28 to TRBJ1-2; 9 nucleotides agree with TRBD1. With V trimmed by 3 bases and J by 4 bases, 6 bases remained unmatched. CDR1 and CDR2 (germline): MDHEN, SYDVKM. This CDR3 has 15 residues. The CDR3 protein is CASSFRTGVGYGYTF. The CDR3, as DNA: TGTGCCAGCAGTTTCCGGACAGGGGTAGGCTATGGCTACACCTTC.

The V gene is TRBV3-1 (or the pseudogene TRBV3-2), the J gene TRBJ2-5, with a possible D match to TRBD1 (5 bases). This CDR3 comprises 15 residues. V was trimmed by 2 bases and J by 5 bases, leaving 15 bases between them. Per germline, CDR1 LGHDT and CDR2 YNNKEL (reference sequence). The CDR3 here is CASSQFPTDGETQYF. As DNA, the CDR3 is TGTGCCAGCAGCCAATTCCCGACAGACGGGGAGACCCAGTACTTC.

The chain is built from TRBV28 and TRBJ1-5; TRBD1 might be the D (5 bases). CDR1 and CDR2 from the germline V gene are MDHEN and SYDVKM. This CDR3 spans 16 amino acids. V was clipped by 4 bases and J by 0 bases, with 13 bases between them. CDR3 sequence: CASSSAKQDSNQPQHF. The CDR3 nucleotides read TGTGCCAGCAGTTCGGCCAAACAGGATAGCAATCAGCCCCAGCATTTT.

This sequence joins TRBV5-1 and TRBJ2-2; D gene uncertain. The CDR3 covers 12 residues. V lost 7 bases, J lost 3 bases, and 7 bases lay in between. Germline CDR1 is SGHRS and CDR2 is YFSETQ. The CDR3 nucleotides are TGCGCCAGCTCTGAGCACACCGGGGAGCTGTTTTTT. This codes for CASSEHTGELFF.

The gene calls are TRBV11-3 and TRBJ2-1; 8 bases are a match to TRBD1. The CDR3 is made up of 15 amino acids. The germline V gene has CDR1 SGHNT and CDR2 YENEEA. The J segment lost 2 bases and the V segment lost 5 bases, leaving 5 bases of the junction unmatched. The CDR3 DNA reads TGTGCCAGCAGCCACAGGGGGATCACCTACAATGAGCAGTTCTTC. Translating gives CASSHRGITYNEQFF.

This clone was picked up a small number of times. CDR3 in DNA: TGTGCCAGCAGTTGGGCGGGAGAGACCCAGTACTTC. Amino acid sequence: CASSWAGETQYF. The chain has TRBV5-6 and TRBJ2-5, with D perhaps TRBD2 (5 bases). The V end was cut by 5 bases, the J end by 4 bases, with 9 bases between. CDR3 length: 12 amino acids. The V gene's germline CDR1 is SGHDT and CDR2 YYEEEE.

In its sample, this clone was seen once. The genes are TRBV6-5 and TRBJ2-6; tentative D call: TRBD2 (5 bases). V lost 2 bases and J lost 3, with 11 bases in between. CDR1 and CDR2 (germline): MNHEY, SVGAGI. The CDR3 is 16 residues long. The CDR3 is CASSYSGRFGANVLTF. In DNA, the CDR3 is TGTGCCAGCAGTTACAGCGGACGCTTTGGGGCCAACGTCCTGACTTTC.

The chain couples TRBV5-4 to TRBJ2-3; TRBD2 aligns across 8 bases. The germline V gene has CDR1 SGHNT and CDR2 YYREEE (reference sequence). Trimming removed 2 bases from V and 1 base from J; junction bases left unmatched: 6. This CDR3 region has 16 residues. CDR3 DNA: TGTGCCAGCAGCTTTCCGGGAGGGAAGCGCACAGATACGCAGTATTTT. Its protein is CASSFPGGKRTDTQYF.

This clone has a single count. In DNA, the CDR3 is TGTGCCAGCAGTTTAAGGGCAGGGTCCTACAATGAGCAGTTCTTC. It encodes CASSLRAGSYNEQFF. This chain links TRBV28 with TRBJ2-1; perhaps TRBD1 as D (5 bases). Between the trimmed V and J ends, which lost 2 bases and 1 base, there was a span of 9 bases. CDR3 length equals 15 residues. Germline CDR1 is MDHEN and CDR2 is SYDVKM.

The chain uses TRBV7-4 and TRBJ2-3, with 8 bases matching TRBD2. CDR1 is SGHVT and CDR2 is SQSDAQ in the germline V gene. Unmatched junction bases numbered 11, after V lost 7 bases and J lost 2 bases. The CDR3 spans 16 residues. The CDR3 region has the DNA TGTGCCAGCAACCATACCGGGACTAGGCCCACAGATACGCAGTATTTT. Translated, it gives CASNHTGTRPTDTQYF.

This CDR3 reads CASSLLQFYEQYF. CDR3 DNA sequence: TGTGCCAGCAGCTTGCTACAGTTCTACGAGCAGTACTTC. The J gene is TRBJ2-7, the V gene TRBV5-5, with D hard to call. There are 13 residues in the CDR3. Germline V gene data show CDR1 as SGHKS and CDR2 as YYEKEE (reference sequence). With 1 base removed from V and 3 bases from J, the gap between germline ends came to 8 bases.

The CDR3 here is CASSLDFNSGNTIYF. The DNA for the CDR3 is TGTGCCAGCAGTTTGGACTTTAACTCTGGAAACACCATATATTTT. This chain uses TRBV28 with TRBJ1-3; D is ambiguous. From germline, CDR1 is MDHEN and CDR2 SYDVKM. This CDR3 is 15 amino acids long. Trimming cost V 3 bases and J 0 bases, with 9 bases left between them.

The chain has TRBV19 and TRBJ2-1; the match to TRBD1 covers 8 bases. In germline, CDR1 is LNHDA, CDR2 SQIVND (reference sequence). The CDR3 runs 16 residues. J was trimmed by 7 bases and V by 5 bases; bases with no gene match: 13. The CDR3: CASSPTGGRAWNEQFF. The CDR3 DNA reads TGTGCCAGTAGTCCTACAGGGGGAAGGGCATGGAATGAGCAGTTCTTC.

The genes are TRBV6-1 and TRBJ1-2; 9 bases are shared with TRBD1. CDR3 length: 16 residues. Losses at the gene ends were 1 base for V and 7 bases for J; bases not matched to a gene: 10. Germline CDR1 is MNHNS and CDR2 is SASEGT. CDR3 residues: CASSEGLYRGRGGYTF. The CDR3, as DNA: TGTGCCAGCAGTGAAGGGCTTTACAGGGGGCGCGGTGGCTACACCTTC.

V gene TRBV20-1 combines with J gene TRBJ2-3, with D possibly TRBD2 on 6 matching bases. Germline values: CDR1 DFQATT, CDR2 SNEGSKA (reference sequence). V lost 3 bases, J lost 2 bases, and 12 bases lay in between. The CDR3 runs 14 residues. The CDR3: CSASKGLATDTQYF. DNA of the CDR3: TGCAGTGCTAGTAAGGGACTCGCCACAGATACGCAGTATTTT.

The genes are TRBV5-1 and TRBJ2-7; 7 bases line up with TRBD1. Germline lookup yields CDR1 SGHRS and CDR2 YFSETQ. After removal of 4 bases from V and 1 base from J, the junction contained 5 bases not matched to a gene. The CDR3 loop spans 14 amino acids. The CDR3 sequence: CASSPGDSSYEQYF. For the CDR3, the DNA is TGCGCCAGCAGCCCCGGGGACAGTTCCTACGAGCAGTACTTC. The full variable domain, with the rest looked up from reference TRBV5-1 and TRBJ2-7, is KAGVTQTPRYLIKTRGQQVTLSCSPISGHRSVSWYQQTPGQGLQFLFEYFSETQRNKGNFPGRFSGRQFSNSRSEMNVSTLELGDSALYLCASSPGDSSYEQYFGPGTRLTVT.